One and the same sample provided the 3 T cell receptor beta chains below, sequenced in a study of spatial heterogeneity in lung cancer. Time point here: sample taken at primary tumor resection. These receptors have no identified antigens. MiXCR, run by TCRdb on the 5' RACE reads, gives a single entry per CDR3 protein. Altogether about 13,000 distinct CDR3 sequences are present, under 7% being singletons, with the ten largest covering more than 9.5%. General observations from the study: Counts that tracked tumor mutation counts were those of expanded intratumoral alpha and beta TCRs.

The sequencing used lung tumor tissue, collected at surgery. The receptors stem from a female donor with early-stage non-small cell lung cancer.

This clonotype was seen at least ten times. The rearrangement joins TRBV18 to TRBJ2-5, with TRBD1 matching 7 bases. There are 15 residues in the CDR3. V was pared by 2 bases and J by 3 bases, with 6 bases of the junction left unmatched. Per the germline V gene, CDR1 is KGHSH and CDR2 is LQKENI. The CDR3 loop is CASSPNPGTEETQYF. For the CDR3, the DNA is TGTGCCAGCTCACCAAATCCCGGGACAGAAGAGACCCAGTACTTC.

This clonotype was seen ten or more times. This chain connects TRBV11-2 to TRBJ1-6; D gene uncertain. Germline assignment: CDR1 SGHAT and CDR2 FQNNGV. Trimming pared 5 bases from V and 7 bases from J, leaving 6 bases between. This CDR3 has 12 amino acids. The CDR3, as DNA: TGTGCCAGCAGCCAACCCAATTCACCCCTCCACTTT. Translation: CASSQPNSPLHF. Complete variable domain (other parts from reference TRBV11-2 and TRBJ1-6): EAGVAQSPRYKIIEKRQSVAFWCNPISGHATLYWYQQILGQGPKLLIQFQNNGVVDDSQLPKDRFSAERLKGVDSTLKIQPAKLEDSAVYLCASSQPNSPLHFGNGTRLTVT.

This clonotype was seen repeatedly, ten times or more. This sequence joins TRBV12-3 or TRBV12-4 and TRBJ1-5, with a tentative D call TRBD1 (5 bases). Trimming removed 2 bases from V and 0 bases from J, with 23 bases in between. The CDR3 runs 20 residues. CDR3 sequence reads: CASSLNRRSFRGDSNQPQHF. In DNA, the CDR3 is TGTGCCAGCAGTTTAAATCGGAGGTCTTTCCGGGGCGATAGCAATCAGCCCCAGCATTTT.